Each of the 27 T cell receptor beta chains below was sequenced from the same sample in a study of blood T cell repertoires in COVID-19. Clones were read by immunoSEQ multiplex PCR, and TCRdb kept only the in-frame ones, dropping some. The sample yields 80,000 to 100,000 clones, more than 90% seen once. The sequenced sample was peripheral blood. All receptors come from a human donor with active COVID-19. The donor label of this sample is uncertain.

The gene calls are TRBV11-1 and TRBJ2-7; maybe TRBD2 (7 bases). Germline V lookup: CDR1 SGHAT, CDR2 FQDESV (reference sequence). Trimming removed 0 bases from V and 2 bases from J, with 11 bases in between. The CDR3 consists of 15 residues. CDR3 bases: TGTGCCAGCAGCTTAGCCGGGGGGCCGACCTACGAGCAGTACTTC. This translates into CASSLAGGPTYEQYF.

The chain is built from TRBV7-2 and TRBJ2-7; D may be TRBD2 (5 bases). V was cut by 9 bases and J by 3 bases, with 18 bases left in between. The CDR3 length is 14 residues. CDR1 is SGHTA and CDR2 is FQGNSA in the germline V gene. This CDR3 is CASPGLRSLYEQYF. CDR3 sequence (DNA): TGTGCCAGTCCAGGACTGAGGAGCCTCTACGAGCAGTACTTC. The whole variable domain, filled in from reference TRBV7-2 and TRBJ2-7, reads GAGVSQSPSNKVTEKGKDVELRCDPISGHTALYWYRQSLGQGLEFLIYFQGNSAPDKSGLPSDRFSAERTGGSVSTLTIQRTQQEDSAVYLCASPGLRSLYEQYFGPGTRLTVT.

Comments on this clone: The junction does not match germline at one end; this may be a read error. This chain joins TRBV11-3 and TRBJ1-2; no clear D. Germline CDR1 reads SGHNT; CDR2 reads YENEEA. This CDR3 spans 11 amino acids. DNA of the CDR3: TGTGCCAGCAGCTTAGCTAGTGTTCCTAGCTTC. Translated, it gives CASSLASVPSF.

The chain carries TRBV6-2 or TRBV6-3 and TRBJ2-7, with 14 bases matching TRBD2. The ends lost 2 bases at V and 5 bases at J; junction bases unmatched: 14. The CDR3 runs to 19 residues. Germline values: CDR1 MNHEY, CDR2 SVGEGT. The CDR3 DNA sequence: TGTGCCAGCAGTTACCCGGCAGGGACTAGCGGGAGAGTAGTCGACGAGCAGTACTTC. Amino acid sequence: CASSYPAGTSGRVVDEQYF.

This chain uses TRBV28 with TRBJ2-7; D call uncertain. Germline lookup yields CDR1 MDHEN and CDR2 SYDVKM. The CDR3 loop spans 11 amino acids. V shed 6 bases and J shed 2 bases, with 5 bases lying between them. CDR3 nucleotides: TGTGCCAGCAGACGGGCCTACGAGCAGTACTTC. Translating it yields CASRRAYEQYF.

This clone was recorded once. The V gene is TRBV11-2, the J gene TRBJ2-7, with D possibly matching TRBD1 (6 bases). V lost 1 base to trimming and J lost 0 bases, with 10 bases between them. The germline gives CDR1 SGHAT, CDR2 FQNNGV. The CDR3 has 15 amino acids. Written as DNA, the CDR3 is TGTGCCAGCAGCTTAGCCCCGGACAGCTCCTACGAGCAGTACTTC. Translation: CASSLAPDSSYEQYF.

The chain recombines TRBV9 with TRBJ2-1, with D possibly TRBD2 on 5 matching bases. The germline CDR1 and CDR2 sequences are SGDLS and YYNGEE. Trimming took off 4 bases at V and 0 bases at J, with 20 bases between the two ends. The CDR3 covers 18 residues. The CDR3 sequence is CASSPSGAVIRSYNEQFF. The DNA of the CDR3 is TGTGCCAGCAGCCCGAGTGGAGCGGTAATACGCTCCTACAATGAGCAGTTCTTC.

This clone was seen only a few times. J is TRBJ1-4 and V is TRBV27; no clear D gene. CDR3 length equals 15 residues. Trimming removed 2 bases from V and 0 bases from J, with 7 bases in between. Looked up from germline, CDR1 is MNHEY and CDR2 is SMNVEV (reference sequence). CDR3 sequence reads: CASSLAVATNEKLFF. The CDR3 coding sequence is TGTGCCAGCAGTTTAGCAGTTGCAACTAATGAAAAACTGTTTTTT.

The rearrangement links TRBV19 to TRBJ1-5, with D uncertain. Trimming shortened V by 1 base and J by 4 bases, and 8 bases separated the two germline ends. The CDR3 is 14 residues long. Germline V gives CDR1 LNHDA, CDR2 SQIVND (reference sequence). The CDR3 sequence is CASSIVHGNQPQHF. The DNA of the CDR3 is TGTGCCAGTAGTATAGTTCACGGGAATCAGCCCCAGCATTTT. Full variable domain (missing parts from reference TRBV19 and TRBJ1-5): DGGITQSPKYLFRKEGQNVTLSCEQNLNHDAMYWYRQDPGQGLRLIYYSQIVNDFQKGDIAEGYSVSREKKESFPLTVTSAQKNPTAFYLCASSIVHGNQPQHFGDGTRLSIL.

This clone turned up a few times. This rearrangement joins TRBV2 to TRBJ2-7; 10 bases are shared with TRBD2. Trimming took 3 bases from V and 0 from J; bases not matched to a gene: 5. The germline CDR1 and CDR2 sequences are SNHLY and FYNNEI. The CDR3 extends over 16 amino acids. The CDR3 DNA is TGTGCCAGCAGTGAGTTAGCGGGGGGTAGCTCCTACGAGCAGTACTTC. Translating it yields CASSELAGGSSYEQYF.

The chain is built from TRBV5-1 and TRBJ1-6; no clear D gene. V was pared by 0 bases and J by 7 bases, with 11 bases between. CDR1 is SGHRS, CDR2 YFSETQ, per germline. The CDR3 has 15 amino acids. CDR3 nucleotide sequence: TGCGCCAGCAGCTTGGAAGCGAGATCAAATTCACCCCTCCACTTT. Amino acids: CASSLEARSNSPLHF.

The chain recombines TRBV14 with TRBJ2-2; 8 nucleotides match TRBD2. With 2 bases clipped from V and 6 bases from J, the junction kept 5 bases outside the gene matches. Germline CDR1 is SGHDN and CDR2 is FVKESK. This CDR3 is 15 amino acids long. The CDR3 DNA reads as TGTGCCAGCAGCCAACCTGGACTAGCCGCCGGGGAGCTGTTTTTT. Translated, it gives CASSQPGLAAGELFF.

The chain employs TRBV2 and TRBJ1-2; the D gene is possibly TRBD1 (6 bases). The CDR3 has 13 residues. Trimming cost V 8 bases and J 3 bases, with 13 bases left between them. Per the germline V gene, CDR1 is SNHLY and CDR2 is FYNNEI. This CDR3 is CASGGGADYGYTF. In nucleotides, the CDR3 is TGTGCCAGCGGGGGGGGCGCTGACTATGGCTACACCTTC. Supplemented by reference TRBV2 and TRBJ1-2, the full variable domain reads EPEVTQTPSHQVTQMGQEVILRCVPISNHLYFYWYRQILGQKVEFLVSFYNNEISEKSEIFDDQFSVERPDGSNFTLKIRSTKLEDSAMYFCASGGGADYGYTFGSGTRLTVV.

The chain is built from TRBV27 and TRBJ2-7; D remains ambiguous. V lost 2 bases and J lost 3, with 11 bases in between. The length of the CDR3 is 14 residues. Germline CDR1 is MNHEY and CDR2 is SMNVEV (reference sequence). CDR3: CASSLKATDYEQYF. The CDR3 DNA follows: TGTGCCAGCAGTTTAAAAGCGACGGACTACGAGCAGTACTTC.

This clone was observed a single time. This chain links TRBV24-1 with TRBJ2-1, with 8 bases lining up with TRBD2. V dropped 6 bases and J dropped 6; count of bases not matched to a gene: 9. The CDR3 runs 15 residues. The germline CDR1 and CDR2 sequences are KGHDR and SFDVKD. CDR3 sequence reads: CATSQRGSWANEQFF. CDR3 coding DNA: TGTGCCACCAGTCAGCGGGGGAGTTGGGCCAATGAGCAGTTCTTC.

Here the CDR3 reads CASSPPGTRASWKEGQETQYF. The CDR3 DNA follows: TGCGCCAGCAGCCCCCCGGGGACTAGAGCGAGCTGGAAAGAGGGCCAAGAGACCCAGTACTTC. The V and J genes are TRBV4-1 and TRBJ2-5; 8 bases line up with TRBD2. V gave up 4 bases and J gave up 1 base; unmatched junction bases: 23. This CDR3 spans 21 amino acids. The germline CDR1 and CDR2 sequences are MGHRA and YSYEKL.

The chain carries TRBV10-3 and TRBJ1-1; 10 positions agree with TRBD1. V shed 10 bases, J shed 5 bases, and the junction held 16 bases outside the gene matches. The CDR3 is 16 residues long. The germline CDR1 and CDR2 sequences are ENHRY and SYGVKD. CDR3 nucleotide sequence: TGTGCCACCAGACTCGAGACAGGGGGCGTGAGAACTGAAGCTTTCTTT. It yields the protein CATRLETGGVRTEAFF.

The chain uses TRBV5-4 and TRBJ2-3; TRBD2 is a possible D gene (6 bases). Per the germline V gene, CDR1 is SGHNT and CDR2 is YYREEE (reference sequence). Deletions cut 1 base from V and 0 bases from J, with 9 bases between. The CDR3 has 15 amino acids. The CDR3 loop is CASSLSGTSTDTQYF. The DNA for the CDR3 is TGTGCCAGCAGCTTGTCCGGGACTAGCACAGATACGCAGTATTTT.

This rearrangement joins TRBV19 to TRBJ2-3; D is undetermined. Germline-derived CDR1 and CDR2 are LNHDA and SQIVND (reference sequence). The CDR3 extends over 14 amino acids. Trimming took 3 bases from V and 2 from J, leaving 9 bases between them. The CDR3 here is CASSIRIYTDTQYF. CDR3 nucleotide sequence: TGTGCCAGTAGTATCCGAATCTACACAGATACGCAGTATTTT.

J is TRBJ2-7 and V is TRBV28, with D perhaps TRBD2 (6 bases). The germline gives CDR1 MDHEN, CDR2 SYDVKM. The CDR3 extends over 12 amino acids. The V end was cut by 8 bases, the J end by 0 bases, with 8 bases between. In DNA, the CDR3 is TGTGCCAGCCGAGCGGGCTCCTACGAGCAGTACTTC. Encoded protein: CASRAGSYEQYF.

CDR3 DNA: TGCGCCAGCAGCTTGTCAAGGAGCCTGTCGGAGCAGTACTTC. Translating it yields CASSLSRSLSEQYF. The chain carries TRBV5-1 and TRBJ2-7; D remains unclear. The V and J ends lost 1 base and 7 bases respectively, with 15 bases between them. Germline V CDR1 and CDR2: SGHRS, YFSETQ. The length of the CDR3 is 14 residues.

The chain combines TRBV6-6 with TRBJ2-5; 8 nucleotides agree with TRBD2. The V segment lost 5 bases and the J segment 1 base; nucleotides outside the gene matches: 9. This CDR3 spans 16 amino acids. The germline V gene has CDR1 MNHNY and CDR2 SVGAGI (reference sequence). The CDR3, as DNA: TGTGCCAGCAGTCCGAGTAGCGGGGTGTTCCAAGAGACCCAGTACTTC. It yields the protein CASSPSSGVFQETQYF.

Remarks on this clone: Other DNA sequences from this sample encode an identical CDR3 as well. The chain employs TRBV9 and TRBJ2-1; a weak D match, TRBD2 (6 bases). Per the germline V gene, CDR1 is SGDLS and CDR2 is YYNGEE. The CDR3 spans 15 residues. V was shortened by 0 bases and J by 2 bases, with 9 bases between the two germline ends. CDR3 region: CASSVGGGAYNEQFF. The CDR3, as DNA: TGTGCCAGCAGCGTAGGGGGAGGCGCCTACAATGAGCAGTTCTTC.

This clone was seen just once. The chain is built from TRBV24-1 and TRBJ2-1; unclear D gene. V shed 7 bases and J shed 7 bases, with 10 bases lying between them. The CDR3 loop spans 12 amino acids. Germline loops: CDR1 KGHDR, CDR2 SFDVKD. This CDR3 reads CATSSHKNEQFF. CDR3 DNA: TGTGCCACCAGCTCACACAAAAATGAGCAGTTCTTC.

The rearrangement links TRBV7-6 to TRBJ2-5, with D perhaps TRBD2 (6 bases). Trimming shortened V by 2 bases and J by 2 bases, and 18 bases separated the two germline ends. The CDR3 spans 17 residues. The germline V gene has CDR1 SGHVS and CDR2 FNYEAQ. This CDR3 is CASSLKASGAGQETQYF. The CDR3 region has the DNA TGTGCCAGCAGCTTAAAGGCTTCTGGGGCGGGACAAGAGACCCAGTACTTC.

The CDR3 here is CASSIEAGRDYEQYF. DNA for the CDR3: TGTGCCAGTAGTATAGAAGCGGGCAGGGACTACGAGCAGTACTTC. V gene TRBV19 combines with J gene TRBJ2-7, with TRBD2 as a possible D gene (6 bases). The V and J ends lost 0 bases and 3 bases respectively, with 12 bases between them. CDR1 is LNHDA, CDR2 SQIVND, per germline (reference sequence). The CDR3 consists of 15 residues.

The CDR3 loop reads CASSLTVSGGNIQYF. CDR3 nucleotides: TGTGCCAGCAGCTTAACTGTCTCCGGGGGGAACATTCAGTACTTC. The chain uses TRBV7-2 and TRBJ2-4, with 7 bases lining up with TRBD2. This CDR3 is 15 amino acids long. In germline, CDR1 is SGHTA, CDR2 FQGNSA. V trimming: 2 bases; J trimming: 7 bases; junction bases outside the gene matches: 8.